This entry features one TCR beta chain sequence. Antigen specificity is unknown. The PCR made use of 60 Vbeta and 13 Jbeta primers. The table came from immunoSEQ multiplex PCR; TCRdb's copy has only in-frame clones and leaves some out. The sample gives 60,000 to 90,000 clones, less than 75% of which show up once; around 7.6% is in the top ten. The CDR3 has 15 residues. CDR1 and CDR2 from the germline V gene are SGHRS and YFSETQ. V was pared by 7 bases and J by 5 bases, with 12 bases of the junction left unmatched. This sample stems from a study of cytomegalovirus exposure and HLA in healthy donors. Broader study findings: Later work showed greater clonal expansion in HLA-associated TCR beta chains than in equally common others.

V and J are TRBV5-1 and TRBJ2-7, with 10 bases identical to TRBD1. Sequenced sample: PBMCs. The clonotype comes from a man aged 40-49 years in good health and CMV-seropositive. CDR3 sequence (DNA): TGCGCCAGCTGCCTAGAGACAGGGGGCGTGGACGAGCAGTACTTC. Protein product: CASCLETGGVDEQYF. Based on the CDR3 plus reference TRBV5-1 and TRBJ2-7, the full variable domain is KAGVTQTPRYLIKTRGQQVTLSCSPISGHRSVSWYQQTPGQGLQFLFEYFSETQRNKGNFPGRFSGRQFSNSRSEMNVSTLELGDSALYLCASCLETGGVDEQYFGPGTRLTVT.